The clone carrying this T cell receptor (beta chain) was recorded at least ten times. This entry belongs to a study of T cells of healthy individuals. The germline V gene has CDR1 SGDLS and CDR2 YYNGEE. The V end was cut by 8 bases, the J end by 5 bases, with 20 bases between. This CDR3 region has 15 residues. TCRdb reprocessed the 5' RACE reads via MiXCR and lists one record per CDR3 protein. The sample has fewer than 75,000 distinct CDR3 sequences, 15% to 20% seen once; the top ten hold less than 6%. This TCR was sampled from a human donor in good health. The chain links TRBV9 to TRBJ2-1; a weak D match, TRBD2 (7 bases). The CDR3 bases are TGTGCCAGTATGGGCGGGGGCTCACGACACAATGAGCAGTTCTTC. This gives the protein CASMGGGSRHNEQFF.